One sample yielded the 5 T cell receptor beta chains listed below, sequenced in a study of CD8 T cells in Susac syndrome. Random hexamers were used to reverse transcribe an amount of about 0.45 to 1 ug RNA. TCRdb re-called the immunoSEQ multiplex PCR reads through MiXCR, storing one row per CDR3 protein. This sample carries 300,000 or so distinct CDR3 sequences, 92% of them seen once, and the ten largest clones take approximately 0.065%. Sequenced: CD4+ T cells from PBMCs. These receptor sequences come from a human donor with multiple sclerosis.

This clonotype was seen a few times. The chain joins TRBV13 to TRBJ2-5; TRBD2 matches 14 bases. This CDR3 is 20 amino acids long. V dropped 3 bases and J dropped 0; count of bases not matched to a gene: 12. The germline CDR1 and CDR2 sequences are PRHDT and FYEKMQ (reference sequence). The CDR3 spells CASSFQGTSGGPGYQETQYF. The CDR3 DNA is TGTGCCAGCAGCTTCCAAGGGACTAGCGGGGGACCTGGATACCAAGAGACCCAGTACTTC.

CDR3 loop: CASSRLPGKVGQSSYEQYF. DNA of the CDR3: TGTGCCAGCAGCCGACTCCCCGGTAAGGTGGGTCAGAGCTCCTACGAGCAGTACTTC. This chain uses TRBV7-9 with TRBJ2-7, with no clear D. Germline-derived CDR1 and CDR2 are SEHNR and FQNEAQ (reference sequence). This CDR3 spans 19 amino acids. Trimming removed 5 bases at V and 0 bases at J, with 26 bases between.

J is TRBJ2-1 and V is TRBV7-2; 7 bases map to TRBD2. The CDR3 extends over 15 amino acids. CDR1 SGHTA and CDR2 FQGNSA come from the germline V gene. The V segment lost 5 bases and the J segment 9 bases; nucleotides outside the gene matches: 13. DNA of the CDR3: TGTGCCAGCAGCCGATCAATCGGGGGGTGGGGTGAGCAGTTCTTC. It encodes CASSRSIGGWGEQFF.

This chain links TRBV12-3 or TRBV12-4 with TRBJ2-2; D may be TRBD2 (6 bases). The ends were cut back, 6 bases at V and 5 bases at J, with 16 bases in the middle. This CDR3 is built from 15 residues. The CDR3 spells CASSHGGLSTGELFF. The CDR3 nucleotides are TGTGCCAGCAGCCACGGGGGTCTGAGTACCGGGGAGCTGTTTTTT.

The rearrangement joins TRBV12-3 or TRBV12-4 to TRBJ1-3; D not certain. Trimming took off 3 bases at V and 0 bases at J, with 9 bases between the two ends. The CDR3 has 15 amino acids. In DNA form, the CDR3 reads TGTGCCAGCAGTTTCGCAGCGACCTCTGGAAACACCATATATTTT. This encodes CASSFAATSGNTIYF.